This T cell receptor beta chain was sequenced for a study of T cell responses to AZD1222 COVID-19 vaccine. Doses given second, at about 4 or about 12 weeks, were pooled. As regards this clone: Its antigen is unknown.

Data came from immunoSEQ multiplex PCR; TCRdb stores just in-frame clones and leaves some out. The sample yields about 160,000 clones, over 80% seen once. Germline CDR1 MNHEY, CDR2 SMNVEV (reference sequence). The CDR3 totals 14 residues. The germline V and J ends were trimmed by 7 bases and 3 bases, with 13 bases remaining between them. Broader study findings: Clonal diversity was possibly underestimated; the donors were predominantly white British and more often female. Variant regions that are unmutated are reportedly the target of nearly half of spike-specific TCRs. CD4 TCRs linked to vaccination spanned spike, dominating at 160-218 and 743-854.

The rearrangement uses TRBV27 and TRBJ2-1; a weak D match, TRBD1 (5 bases). This specimen consisted of peripheral blood, obtained 28 days after the second AZD1222 dose. The clonotype originates from an adult who received the AZD1222 COVID-19 vaccine. The DNA for the CDR3 is TGTGCCAGCACCACCCACAGGCTCTACAATGAGCAGTTCTTC. Protein: CASTTHRLYNEQFF.